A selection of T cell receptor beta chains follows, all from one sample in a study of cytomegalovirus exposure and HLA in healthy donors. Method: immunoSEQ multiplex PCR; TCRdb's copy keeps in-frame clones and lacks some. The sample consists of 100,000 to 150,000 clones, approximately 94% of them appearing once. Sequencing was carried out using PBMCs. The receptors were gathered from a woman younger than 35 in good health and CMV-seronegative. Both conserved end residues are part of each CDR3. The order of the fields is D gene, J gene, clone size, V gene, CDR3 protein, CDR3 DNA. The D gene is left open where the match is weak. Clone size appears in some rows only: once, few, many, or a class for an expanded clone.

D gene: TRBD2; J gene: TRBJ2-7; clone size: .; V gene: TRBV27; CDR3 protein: CASSSLAGTYEQYF; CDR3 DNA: TGTGCCAGCAGTTCACTAGCGGGAACGTACGAGCAGTACTTC
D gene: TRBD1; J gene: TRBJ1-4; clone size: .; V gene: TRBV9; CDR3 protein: CASSVDGQGREKLFF; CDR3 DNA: TGTGCCAGCAGCGTTGACGGACAGGGAAGGGAAAAACTGTTTTTT
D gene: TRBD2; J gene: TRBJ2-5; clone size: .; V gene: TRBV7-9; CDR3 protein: CASSSGTSKETQYF; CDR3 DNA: TGTGCCAGCAGCTCTGGGACTAGTAAGGAGACCCAGTACTTC
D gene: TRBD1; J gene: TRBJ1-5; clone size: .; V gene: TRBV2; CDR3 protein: CASVRERDRNQPQHF; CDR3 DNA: TGTGCCAGCGTAAGGGAACGGGACAGAAATCAGCCCCAGCATTTT
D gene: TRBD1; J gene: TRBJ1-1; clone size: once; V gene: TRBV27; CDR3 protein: CASSFGTGDTEAFF; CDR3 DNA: TGTGCCAGCAGTTTTGGGACAGGGGACACTGAAGCTTTCTTT
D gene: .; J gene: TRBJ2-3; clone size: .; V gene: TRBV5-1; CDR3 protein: CASSLSQGRPDTQYF; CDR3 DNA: TGCGCCAGCAGCTTGTCCCAGGGGCGTCCAGATACGCAGTATTTT
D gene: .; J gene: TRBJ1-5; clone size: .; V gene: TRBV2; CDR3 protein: CASRRETLSDQPQHF; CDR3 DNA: TGTGCCAGCAGGAGGGAGACGTTAAGCGATCAGCCCCAGCATTTT
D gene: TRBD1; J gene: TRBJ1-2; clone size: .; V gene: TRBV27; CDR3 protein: CASSWTGGDGYTF; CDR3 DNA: TGTGCCAGCAGTTGGACAGGGGGTGATGGCTACACCTTC
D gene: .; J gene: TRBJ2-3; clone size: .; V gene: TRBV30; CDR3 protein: CAWEPVDFNPGGTQYF; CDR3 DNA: TGTGCCTGGGAACCTGTGGACTTCAACCCTGGAGGTACGCAGTATTTT
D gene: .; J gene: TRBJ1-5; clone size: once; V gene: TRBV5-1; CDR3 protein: CASSLGQAPF; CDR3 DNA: TGCGCCAGCAGCTTGGGTCAGGCCCCATTT
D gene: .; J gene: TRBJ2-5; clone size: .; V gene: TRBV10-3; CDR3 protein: CAISESKGTRKETQYF; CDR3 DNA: TGTGCCATCAGTGAGTCGAAGGGGACACGGAAAGAGACCCAGTACTTC
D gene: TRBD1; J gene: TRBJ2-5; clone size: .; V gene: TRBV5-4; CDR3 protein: CASSLKGAQETQYF; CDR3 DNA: TGTGCCAGCAGCTTGAAGGGGGCTCAAGAGACCCAGTACTTC
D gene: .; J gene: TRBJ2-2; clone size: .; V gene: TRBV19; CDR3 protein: CASSLQGLNTGELFF; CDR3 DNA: TGTGCCAGTAGTTTGCAGGGTCTAAACACCGGGGAGCTGTTTTTT
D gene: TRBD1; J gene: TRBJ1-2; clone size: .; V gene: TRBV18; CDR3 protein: CASSPRDRAFDGYTF; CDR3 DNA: TGTGCCAGCTCACCCCGGGACAGGGCGTTCGATGGCTACACCTTC
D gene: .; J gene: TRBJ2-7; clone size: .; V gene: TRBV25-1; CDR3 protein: CATSDNNYEQYF; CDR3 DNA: TGTGCCACCTCGGACAATAACTACGAGCAGTACTTC